These T cell receptor beta chains were read from a single sample in a study of blood T cell repertoires in COVID-19. Sequenced by immunoSEQ multiplex PCR; TCRdb stores in-frame clones only, minus some. In the table there are about 210,000 clones, about nine tenths of which are singletons. Sequencing was performed on peripheral blood. The receptors originated from a man younger than 35 with active or convalescent COVID-19. Both conserved end residues are part of each CDR3. The order of the fields is J gene, clone size, V gene, CDR3 protein. Rows may omit the clone size; those that give it use once, few, many or a size class.

J: TRBJ1-1
size: .
V: TRBV3-1/TRBV3-2
CDR3: CASSAGQGDTEAFF

J: TRBJ2-5
size: .
V: TRBV28
CDR3: CASSSTSGGQETQYF

J: TRBJ2-5
size: .
V: TRBV7-2
CDR3: CASSQGGGTQYF

J: TRBJ2-3
size: .
V: TRBV5-1
CDR3: CASSLTSTDTQYF

J: TRBJ1-1
size: .
V: TRBV5-4
CDR3: CASSSNWDRASTEAFF

J: TRBJ2-7
size: .
V: TRBV6-5
CDR3: CASSYGGVLGEQYF

J: TRBJ2-2
size: .
V: TRBV3-1/TRBV3-2
CDR3: CARSQERGGGELFF

J: TRBJ1-2
size: .
V: TRBV7-2
CDR3: CASSWKQGNHGYTF

J: TRBJ2-7
size: .
V: TRBV28
CDR3: CASSLTGTGAYEQYF

J: TRBJ1-1
size: .
V: TRBV19
CDR3: CASSILTEGTEAFF

J: TRBJ2-6
size: .
V: TRBV4-2
CDR3: CASSPGQGAAGANVLTF

J: TRBJ2-3
size: .
V: TRBV11-2
CDR3: CASSLDRIGGAVDTQYF

J: TRBJ1-1
size: .
V: TRBV19
CDR3: CASRPRGRVLNTEAFF

J: TRBJ2-7
size: .
V: TRBV19
CDR3: CASSSRAGVFDEQYF

J: TRBJ1-1
size: .
V: TRBV28
CDR3: CASMWQGAHDQEAFF

J: TRBJ1-3
size: .
V: TRBV11-2
CDR3: CASSLERENTIYF

J: TRBJ1-3
size: .
V: TRBV7-2
CDR3: CASSSTGSGNTIYF

J: TRBJ1-5
size: .
V: TRBV30
CDR3: CAWTHSSGRHQPQHF

J: TRBJ1-1
size: .
V: TRBV30
CDR3: CAWSPGAGTEAFF

J: TRBJ2-7
size: .
V: TRBV19
CDR3: CASSTNVAGVIHEQYF

J: TRBJ2-3
size: once
V: TRBV27
CDR3: CASSLLFETSGPDTQYF

J: TRBJ1-3
size: .
V: TRBV10-3
CDR3: CAISIQSSGGTIYF

J: TRBJ1-6
size: .
V: TRBV5-4
CDR3: CASSRGERNSPLHF

J: TRBJ1-5
size: .
V: TRBV10-3
CDR3: CAIGTGQQPQHF

J: TRBJ1-2
size: .
V: TRBV4-1
CDR3: CASSHQGAGGYTF

J: TRBJ2-1
size: .
V: TRBV19
CDR3: CASSPRGRRNNEQFF

J: TRBJ2-1
size: .
V: TRBV19
CDR3: CASTISRTNNEQFF

J: TRBJ2-7
size: .
V: TRBV19
CDR3: CASSIRPELHRGEQYF

J: TRBJ2-2
size: .
V: TRBV6-9
CDR3: CASSYSASGRKNGELFF

J: TRBJ1-2
size: once
V: TRBV6-5
CDR3: CASRRQGTNYGYTF

J: TRBJ2-7
size: .
V: TRBV6-2/TRBV6-3
CDR3: CASSSTTGKAYEQYF

J: TRBJ1-1
size: .
V: TRBV12-5
CDR3: CASGLVLGENTEAFF

J: TRBJ2-1
size: .
V: TRBV14
CDR3: CASGTSGSDEQFF

J: TRBJ1-2
size: .
V: TRBV19
CDR3: CASSIVGGHNYGYTF

J: TRBJ2-7
size: .
V: TRBV6-1
CDR3: CASSEWTQTGTSIAYEQYF

J: TRBJ2-1
size: .
V: TRBV5-5
CDR3: CASSPGTPRGEQFF

J: TRBJ2-7
size: .
V: TRBV19
CDR3: CASSIGQGTYEQYF

J: TRBJ1-1
size: .
V: TRBV7-2
CDR3: CASSLRAAMNTEAFF

J: TRBJ1-2
size: once
V: TRBV12-5
CDR3: CASAARGLGYTF